The sequence of this TCR beta chain was determined in a study of tumor-infiltrating lymphocytes in primary liver carcinoma. It was from around 18-30 mg of unsorted bulk tissue that RNA and DNA were co-extracted. Each sampled tumor had five separate regions taken from it. More than 80% viable tumor cells made up every tumor sample. The researchers produced TCR beta cDNA from approximately 550 ng total RNA with a constant-region primer. Generation of the TCR beta libraries relied on three nested multiplex PCR rounds using slightly modified ARM-PCR. TCRdb called the multiplex PCR reads again in MiXCR, with one record for every CDR3 protein. This sample has 55,000 to 65,000 distinct CDR3 sequences, with 70% to 85% found just once. In this sample, this clonotype turned up a few times. The clonotype was recovered from a man in his forties or fifties with primary liver carcinoma and hepatitis B virus infection. The sample consisted of liver tumor tissue from sampling region 2. This sample's subset: tumor region T2, inferior pole.

The CDR3 reads CASSLLAGGTDTQYF. For the CDR3, the DNA is TGTGCCAGCAGCTTGTTGGCGGGAGGAACAGATACGCAGTATTTT. The chain joins TRBV5-6 to TRBJ2-3; 8 nucleotides agree with TRBD2. The germline gives CDR1 SGHDT, CDR2 YYEEEE. The CDR3 runs 15 residues. J was trimmed by 3 bases and V by 1 base; bases with no gene match: 4. The variable domain in full, with the rest retrieved from reference TRBV5-6 and TRBJ2-3, is DAGVTQSPTHLIKTRGQQVTLRCSPKSGHDTVSWYQQALGQGPQFIFQYYEEEERQRGNFPDRFSGHQFPNYSSELNVNALLLGDSALYLCASSLLAGGTDTQYFGPGTRLTVL.